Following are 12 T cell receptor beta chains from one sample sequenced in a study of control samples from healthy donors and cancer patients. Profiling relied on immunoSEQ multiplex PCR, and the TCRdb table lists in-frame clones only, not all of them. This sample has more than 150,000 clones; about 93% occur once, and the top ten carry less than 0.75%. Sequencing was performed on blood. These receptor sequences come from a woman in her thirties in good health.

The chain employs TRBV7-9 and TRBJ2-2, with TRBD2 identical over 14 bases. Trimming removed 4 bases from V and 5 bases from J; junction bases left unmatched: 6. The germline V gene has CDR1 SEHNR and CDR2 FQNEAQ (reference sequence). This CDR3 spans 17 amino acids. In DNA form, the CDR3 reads TGTGCCAGCAGCTCGACTAGCGGGAGGGCCGGAACCGGGGAGCTGTTTTTT. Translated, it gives CASSSTSGRAGTGELFF.

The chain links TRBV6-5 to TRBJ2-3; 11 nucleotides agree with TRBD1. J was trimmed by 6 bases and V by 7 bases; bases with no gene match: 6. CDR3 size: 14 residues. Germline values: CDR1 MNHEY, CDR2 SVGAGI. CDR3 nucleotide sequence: TGTGCCAGCAACGGACAGGGGGCGGGGGATACGCAGTATTTT. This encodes CASNGQGAGDTQYF.

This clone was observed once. CDR3 bases: TGTGCCAGCAGTAGCTTGGGACTAGCGGGAGGTCTATACAATGAGCAGTTCTTC. It is translated as CASSSLGLAGGLYNEQFF. V usage is TRBV6-2 or TRBV6-3 and J usage is TRBJ2-1; the match to TRBD2 covers 15 bases. CDR3 size: 18 residues. Germline CDR1 and CDR2: MNHEY and SVGEGT. The ends lost 5 bases at V and 4 bases at J; junction bases unmatched: 9.

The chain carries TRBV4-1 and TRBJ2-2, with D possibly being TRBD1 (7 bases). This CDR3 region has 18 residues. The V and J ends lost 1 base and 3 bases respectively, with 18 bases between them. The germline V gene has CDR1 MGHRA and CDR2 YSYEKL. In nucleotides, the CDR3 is TGCGCCAGCAGCCAAGCGACAGGCAGGGGGGTTTACACCGGGGAGCTGTTTTTT. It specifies CASSQATGRGVYTGELFF.

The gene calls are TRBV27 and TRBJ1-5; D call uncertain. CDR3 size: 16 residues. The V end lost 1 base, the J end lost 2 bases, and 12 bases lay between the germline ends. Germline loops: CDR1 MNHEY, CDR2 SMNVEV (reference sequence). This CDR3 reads CASSLLGKAGNQPQHF. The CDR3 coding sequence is TGTGCCAGCAGTTTATTAGGGAAAGCGGGCAATCAGCCCCAGCATTTT.

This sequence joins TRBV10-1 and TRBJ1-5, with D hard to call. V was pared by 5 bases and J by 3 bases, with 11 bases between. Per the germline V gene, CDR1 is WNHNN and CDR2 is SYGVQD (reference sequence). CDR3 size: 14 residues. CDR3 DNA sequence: TGCGCCAGCAGTAACGGGCTTCCCAATCAGCCCCAGCATTTT. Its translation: CASSNGLPNQPQHF.

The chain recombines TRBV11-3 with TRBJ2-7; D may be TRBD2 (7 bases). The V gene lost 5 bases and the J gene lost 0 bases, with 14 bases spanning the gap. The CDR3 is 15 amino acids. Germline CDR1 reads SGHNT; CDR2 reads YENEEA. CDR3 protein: CASSRGGDLSYEQYF. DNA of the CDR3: TGTGCCAGCAGCCGAGGGGGGGACCTCTCCTACGAGCAGTACTTC.

The CDR3 coding sequence is TGTGCCAGCAGCAAAAGTGGGACAGGGGGCAAGAATCAGCCCCAGCATTTT. Its translation: CASSKSGTGGKNQPQHF. The chain carries TRBV21-1 and TRBJ1-5; the D call in the table, TRBD1, was not verified against the DNA. TRBV21-1 is a recognized pseudogene. This CDR3 region has 17 residues.

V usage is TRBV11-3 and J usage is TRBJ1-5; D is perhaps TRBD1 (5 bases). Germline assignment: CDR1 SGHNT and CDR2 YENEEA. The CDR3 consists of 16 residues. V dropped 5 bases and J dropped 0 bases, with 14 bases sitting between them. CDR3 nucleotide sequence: TGTGCCAGCAGCCCCGGGACGGAGAATAGCAATCAGCCCCAGCATTTT. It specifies CASSPGTENSNQPQHF.

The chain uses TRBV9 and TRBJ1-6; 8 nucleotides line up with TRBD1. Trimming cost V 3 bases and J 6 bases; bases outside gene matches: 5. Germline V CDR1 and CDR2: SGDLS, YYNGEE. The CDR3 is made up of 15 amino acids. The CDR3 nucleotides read TGTGCCAGCAGCGCGACAGGGGCTCTTAATTCACCCCTCCACTTT. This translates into CASSATGALNSPLHF.

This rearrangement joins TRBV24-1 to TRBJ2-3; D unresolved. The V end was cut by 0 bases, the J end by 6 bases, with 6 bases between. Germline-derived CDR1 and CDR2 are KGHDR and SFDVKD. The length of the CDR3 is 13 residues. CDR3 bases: TGTGCCACCAGTGATTTGCCGGCGGATACGCAGTATTTT. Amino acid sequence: CATSDLPADTQYF.

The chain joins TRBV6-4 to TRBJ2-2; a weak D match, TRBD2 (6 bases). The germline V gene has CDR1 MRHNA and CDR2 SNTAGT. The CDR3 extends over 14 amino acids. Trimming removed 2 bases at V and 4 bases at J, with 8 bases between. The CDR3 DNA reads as TGTGCCAGCAGTGACGAGGGAGGCACCGGGGAGCTGTTTTTT. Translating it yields CASSDEGGTGELFF.